This section outlines one TCR beta chain sequence together with its context. The antigen is undetermined. These data belong to a study of cytotoxic CD8 clonotypes in ibrutinib-treated CLL. With sequencing, the targeted depth ranged from 1 in 200,000 to 1 in 1 million T cells. Only in-frame clones appear in the TCRdb table, and some are missing; sequencing was by immunoSEQ multiplex PCR. The sample yields 200,000 to 250,000 clones, 65% to 80% seen once. CDR1 is SQVTM and CDR2 is ANQGSEA in the germline V gene. V was cut by 4 bases and J by 4 bases, with 13 bases left in between. The CDR3 has 13 residues. Genomic DNA (roughly 1.8 micrograms) was obtained from cryopreserved PBMCs for construction of TCR beta libraries. General study points: A rise in clonality was seen at ibrutinib response, and a fall back toward baseline was seen at progression. Patients with sustained remission and those progressing were sampled at differing times.

V and J are TRBV29-1 and TRBJ1-2; maybe TRBD1 (5 bases). The receptor was isolated from a human donor with chronic lymphocytic leukemia. The starting material was PBMCs, obtained after 12 months of ibrutinib treatment. The CDR3 sequence is CSVATGGIYGYTF. The CDR3 DNA reads as TGCAGCGTTGCTACAGGTGGTATCTATGGCTACACCTTC.